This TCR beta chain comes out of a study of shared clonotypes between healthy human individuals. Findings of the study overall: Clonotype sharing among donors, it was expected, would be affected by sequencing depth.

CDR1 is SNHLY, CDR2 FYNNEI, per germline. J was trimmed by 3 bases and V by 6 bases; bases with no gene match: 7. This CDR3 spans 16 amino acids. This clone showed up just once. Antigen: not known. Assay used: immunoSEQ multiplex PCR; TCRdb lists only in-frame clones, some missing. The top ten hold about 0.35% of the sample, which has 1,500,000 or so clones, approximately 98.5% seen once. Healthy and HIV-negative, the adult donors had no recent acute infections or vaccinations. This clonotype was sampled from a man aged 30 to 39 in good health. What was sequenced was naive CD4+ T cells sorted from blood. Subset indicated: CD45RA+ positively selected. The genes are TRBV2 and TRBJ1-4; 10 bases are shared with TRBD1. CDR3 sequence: CASSDRQGAANEKLFF. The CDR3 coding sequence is TGTGCCAGCAGCGACCGACAGGGGGCGGCTAATGAAAAACTGTTTTTT.